Reported below is one T cell receptor beta chain. This sample was taken from a study of blood T cell repertoires in COVID-19. Background on the study: Spain, Italy and the United States supplied samples that represented acute and convalescent COVID-19. T cells, B-cell-depleted T cells, or PBMCs supplied cDNA or gDNA.

Sequencing was performed with immunoSEQ multiplex PCR; in TCRdb, only in-frame clones are kept and a portion is missing. The sample includes approximately 240,000 clones, about 89% of them seen just once. Participant-given clinical history determined each cohort assignment. CDR3 length: 15 amino acids. V was pared by 5 bases and J by 10 bases, with 9 bases of the junction left unmatched. CDR1 SEHNR and CDR2 FQNEAQ come from the germline V gene (reference sequence). The chain is built from TRBV7-9 and TRBJ1-6, with TRBD1 matching 9 bases. This TCR was recovered from a young woman who had recovered from COVID-19. Source material: PBMCs or T cells enriched from blood (not recorded which). The CDR3 sequence: CASSQPGTGHSPLHF. The CDR3 DNA sequence: TGTGCCAGCAGCCAACCCGGGACAGGGCACTCACCCCTCCACTTT.